The sequence of this T cell receptor beta chain was determined in a study of blood T cell repertoires in COVID-19. Profiled with immunoSEQ multiplex PCR; TCRdb holds only in-frame clones, not every one. Here the sample spans some 150,000 clones, more than 75% being singletons. The V gene end was trimmed by 3 bases and the J gene end by 7 bases; junction bases not matched to a gene: 3. Germline V gene lookup returns CDR1 MDHEN and CDR2 SYDVKM. This CDR3 has 13 residues. This clonotype was sampled from an older man with acute or convalescent COVID-19. This rearrangement joins TRBV28 to TRBJ2-1; 7 positions agree with TRBD1. Sequences were obtained from peripheral blood. CDR3 coding DNA: TGTGCCAGCAGTTTGGTACAGGGGAATGAGCAGTTCTTC. The encoded protein is CASSLVQGNEQFF.